These 27 T cell receptor beta chains originate from one sample sequenced in a study of cytomegalovirus exposure and HLA in healthy donors. Using immunoSEQ multiplex PCR, the repertoire was profiled, and TCRdb retains in-frame clones only, with some absent. This sample carries 130,000 or so clones, about nine tenths of them seen once, and the ten largest clones take approximately 3.5%. Sequenced material: PBMCs. These receptors were collected from a man aged 30 to 45 in good health and CMV-seronegative.

This clone was detected once. This chain uses TRBV7-9 with TRBJ2-1; 9 bases line up with TRBD2. Trimming removed 5 bases from V and 6 bases from J; junction bases left unmatched: 11. CDR3 length equals 16 residues. Looked up from germline, CDR1 is SEHNR and CDR2 is FQNEAQ (reference sequence). The CDR3 region is CASSLLAGALPNEQFF. DNA for the CDR3: TGTGCCAGCAGCCTGTTAGCGGGGGCCCTCCCCAATGAGCAGTTCTTC. Variable domain in full (rest from reference TRBV7-9 and TRBJ2-1): DTGVSQNPRHKITKRGQNVTFRCDPISEHNRLYWYRQTLGQGPEFLTYFQNEAQLEKSRLLSDRFSAERPKGSFSTLEIQRTEQGDSAMYLCASSLLAGALPNEQFFGPGTRLTVL.

The chain couples TRBV19 to TRBJ2-2, with a weak D call TRBD1 (5 bases). V gave up 4 bases and J gave up 6 bases, with 15 bases separating them. The CDR3 consists of 15 residues. CDR1 and CDR2 from the germline V gene are LNHDA and SQIVND (reference sequence). This CDR3 is CASSTWGRAAGELFF. CDR3 coding DNA: TGTGCCAGTAGTACGTGGGGCAGGGCGGCCGGGGAGCTGTTTTTT.

This clone was seen only once. The J gene is TRBJ2-7, the V gene TRBV18; 7 bases are shared with TRBD1. The V and J ends lost 2 bases and 4 bases, in that order; junction bases with no gene match: 8. Germline-derived CDR1 and CDR2 are KGHSH and LQKENI. The CDR3 consists of 15 residues. The CDR3 DNA reads as TGTGCCAGCTCACCAGACAGGGCAAGTCGGTACGAGCAGTACTTC. It codes for CASSPDRASRYEQYF.

The chain has TRBV7-9 and TRBJ2-7; 7 positions match TRBD1. The length of the CDR3 is 14 residues. J lost 3 bases, V lost 1 base, and 3 bases had no gene match. Germline V gene lookup returns CDR1 SEHNR and CDR2 FQNEAQ (reference sequence). The CDR3 DNA sequence: TGTGCCAGCAGCTTAGAGACAGGGATCTACGAGCAGTACTTC. Its translation: CASSLETGIYEQYF.

V and J are TRBV27 and TRBJ2-7; D is uncertain. V lost 6 bases and J lost 7, with 13 bases in between. Germline lookup yields CDR1 MNHEY and CDR2 SMNVEV (reference sequence). This CDR3 region has 12 residues. DNA for the CDR3: TGTGCCAGCAGCTCCCTAGGTCGAGAGCAGTACTTC. Translated, it gives CASSSLGREQYF.

Turning to this clone: This specimen includes other DNA sequences encoding the same CDR3. The chain carries TRBV27 and TRBJ2-7; 7 positions agree with TRBD1. J gave up 2 bases and V 5 bases, and 6 bases lay outside the gene matches. The length of the CDR3 is 14 residues. CDR1 and CDR2 (germline): MNHEY, SMNVEV (reference sequence). The CDR3 nucleotides read TGTGCCAGCAGTCCAGGACAGGCCCCCTACGAGCAGTACTTC. Its protein product is CASSPGQAPYEQYF.

The gene calls are TRBV7-9 and TRBJ1-5; 7 nucleotides line up with TRBD1. Germline-derived CDR1 and CDR2 are SEHNR and FQNEAQ (reference sequence). The CDR3 is 16 residues long. The V and J ends lost 4 bases and 1 base, in that order; junction bases with no gene match: 7. CDR3 DNA: TGTGCCAGCAGCTCTGAACAGGGGCTAAGCAATCAGCCCCAGCATTTT. It translates to CASSSEQGLSNQPQHF.

The V call is TRBV28, the J call TRBJ1-6; 7 bases are a match to TRBD1. V was clipped by 3 bases and J by 9 bases; unmatched bases: 11. Germline values: CDR1 MDHEN, CDR2 SYDVKM. The CDR3 contains 16 residues. This chain's CDR3 is CASSFSGTAVSSPLHF. The CDR3, as DNA: TGTGCCAGCAGTTTCTCCGGGACAGCCGTTAGTTCACCCCTCCACTTT.

This rearrangement joins TRBV2 to TRBJ1-6, with 7 bases aligning to TRBD1. CDR3 size: 15 residues. V gave up 6 bases and J gave up 0 bases; unmatched junction bases: 2. Germline V gene sequence: CDR1 SNHLY, CDR2 FYNNEI. CDR3 sequence reads: CASRQGSSYNSPLHF. The CDR3 DNA reads as TGTGCCAGCAGACAGGGGAGCTCCTATAATTCACCCCTCCACTTT.

This chain uses TRBV18 with TRBJ2-5; D unclear. Germline V gives CDR1 KGHSH, CDR2 LQKENI. The CDR3 contains 14 residues. Trimming cost V 2 bases and J 1 base, with 8 bases left between them. The CDR3 sequence is CASSPINSQETQYF. CDR3 bases: TGTGCCAGCTCACCAATCAACAGCCAAGAGACCCAGTACTTC.

CDR3 sequence (DNA): TGTGCCAGCAAGCGTAGAGGGCGGGGAGAGACCCAGTACTTC. It encodes CASKRRGRGETQYF. This sequence joins TRBV28 and TRBJ2-5; the D gene is possibly TRBD2 (6 bases). This CDR3 region has 14 residues. Trimming shortened V by 7 bases and J by 4 bases, and 16 bases separated the two germline ends. Germline V gene sequence: CDR1 MDHEN, CDR2 SYDVKM.

This clone was counted once. The V and J genes are TRBV7-9 and TRBJ2-1, with TRBD2 identical over 16 bases. This CDR3 is 17 amino acids long. CDR1 is SEHNR, CDR2 FQNEAQ, per germline (reference sequence). Trimming cost V 7 bases and J 8 bases; bases outside gene matches: 11. CDR3 in DNA: TGTGCCAGCACCCTGGGGACTAGCGGGGGGGCGCTCGATGAGCAGTTCTTC. Amino acids: CASTLGTSGGALDEQFF. Using reference TRBV7-9 and TRBJ2-1 for the parts outside the CDR3, the full variable domain is DTGVSQNPRHKITKRGQNVTFRCDPISEHNRLYWYRQTLGQGPEFLTYFQNEAQLEKSRLLSDRFSAERPKGSFSTLEIQRTEQGDSAMYLCASTLGTSGGALDEQFFGPGTRLTVL.

J is TRBJ1-4 and V is TRBV10-3, with D tentatively TRBD1 (5 bases). The CDR3 runs 15 residues. Germline V CDR1 and CDR2: ENHRY, SYGVKD. With 3 bases removed from V and 9 bases from J, the gap between germline ends came to 17 bases. CDR3 sequence reads: CAISDPTENPKKLFF. The CDR3 DNA reads TGTGCCATCAGTGACCCGACAGAAAACCCAAAAAAACTGTTTTTT.

J is TRBJ2-6 and V is TRBV5-1, with no clear D. Germline CDR1 reads SGHRS; CDR2 reads YFSETQ. The CDR3 sequence is 13 residues long. V dropped 5 bases and J dropped 0 bases, with 3 bases sitting between them. CDR3 sequence reads: CASRASGANVLTF. CDR3 in DNA: TGCGCCAGCAGAGCCTCTGGGGCCAACGTCCTGACTTTC.

The gene calls are TRBV15 and TRBJ2-3; possibly TRBD1 for D (6 bases). Germline CDR1 LNHNV, CDR2 YYDKDF (reference sequence). Trimming left V 1 base short and J 0 bases short, with 11 bases between. The CDR3 consists of 16 residues. CDR3 sequence reads: CATSRVGATSTDTQYF. CDR3 nucleotides: TGTGCCACCAGCAGAGTGGGGGCTACTAGCACAGATACGCAGTATTTT.

This chain uses TRBV5-1 with TRBJ2-5; 8 nucleotides match TRBD1. The CDR3 consists of 15 residues. The V and J ends lost 4 bases and 5 bases, in that order; junction bases with no gene match: 10. The germline V gene encodes CDR1 SGHRS and CDR2 YFSETQ. The CDR3 reads CASSQAGGSGETQYF. The CDR3 region has the DNA TGCGCCAGCAGCCAAGCAGGGGGCTCAGGGGAGACCCAGTACTTC.

The chain has TRBV14 and TRBJ1-2, with D maybe TRBD1 (5 bases). Germline assignment: CDR1 SGHDN and CDR2 FVKESK. CDR3 length: 15 residues. Deletions cut 1 base from V and 8 bases from J, with 17 bases between. The chain's CDR3 is CASSQVRTPLGGYTF. The CDR3 coding sequence is TGTGCCAGCAGCCAAGTGAGGACACCCCTGGGAGGCTACACCTTC.

The chain employs TRBV19 and TRBJ2-1; D gene uncertain. The ends were cut back, 7 bases at V and 12 bases at J, with 7 bases in the middle. Germline V gives CDR1 LNHDA, CDR2 SQIVND (reference sequence). The CDR3 loop spans 9 amino acids. CDR3 region: CASTSGQFF. Written as DNA, the CDR3 is TGTGCCAGTACCTCGGGGCAGTTCTTC.

This chain connects TRBV7-6 to TRBJ2-5, with 8 bases identical to TRBD2. This CDR3 is 18 amino acids long. In germline, CDR1 is SGHVS, CDR2 FNYEAQ. V dropped 3 bases and J dropped 0; count of bases not matched to a gene: 12. CDR3 region: CASSFLASGSLYQETQYF. DNA of the CDR3: TGTGCCAGCAGCTTCTTGGCTAGCGGGTCCCTGTACCAAGAGACCCAGTACTTC.

This chain links TRBV19 with TRBJ1-6; the D is unclear. From germline, CDR1 is LNHDA and CDR2 SQIVND (reference sequence). Trimming removed 3 bases at V and 0 bases at J, with 6 bases between. The CDR3 totals 15 residues. The CDR3 sequence is CASSISGSYNSPLHF. The DNA of the CDR3 is TGTGCCAGTAGTATCTCAGGCTCCTATAATTCACCCCTCCACTTT.

This chain links TRBV25-1 with TRBJ2-7, with D perhaps TRBD2 (6 bases). Germline values: CDR1 MGHDK, CDR2 SYGVNS. This CDR3 is built from 15 residues. Trimming took 2 bases from V and 0 from J, leaving 11 bases between them. CDR3 DNA sequence: TGTGCCAGCAGTGAAGGGTGGGGGGACTCCTACGAGCAGTACTTC. The encoded protein is CASSEGWGDSYEQYF.

The J gene is TRBJ1-1, the V gene TRBV10-3; maybe TRBD1 (6 bases). This CDR3 is built from 12 residues. Germline values: CDR1 ENHRY, CDR2 SYGVKD. V lost 4 bases and J lost 5, with 8 bases in between. The DNA of the CDR3 is TGTGCCATCAGTGGGGGGCAGACTGAAGCTTTCTTT. Translating gives CAISGGQTEAFF.

The chain is built from TRBV19 and TRBJ1-1; possible D gene TRBD1, 6 bases. The V gene's germline CDR1 is LNHDA and CDR2 SQIVND (reference sequence). CDR3 length: 14 amino acids. V was cut by 10 bases and J by 4 bases, with 19 bases left in between. CDR3 bases: TGTGCCACCAGAACAGGGTGGGTGGGCACTGAAGCTTTCTTT. Translation: CATRTGWVGTEAFF.

This clone has just one count. The J gene is TRBJ2-3, the V gene TRBV4-1; no reliable D call. Looked up from germline, CDR1 is MGHRA and CDR2 is YSYEKL. The CDR3 is 15 residues long. V lost 0 bases and J 4 bases, leaving 11 bases between the germline ends. The CDR3 bases are TGCGCCAGCAGCCAAGATCCGCCAGTCGCAGATACGCAGTATTTT. It translates to CASSQDPPVADTQYF.

The chain is built from TRBV28 and TRBJ2-2; 9 bases align to TRBD2. Germline V CDR1 and CDR2: MDHEN, SYDVKM. With V trimmed by 6 bases and J by 1 base, 3 bases remained unmatched. The CDR3 has 15 amino acids. CDR3 sequence reads: CASSLRGGNTGELFF. The CDR3 DNA is TGTGCCAGCAGCCTGCGGGGGGGGAACACCGGGGAGCTGTTTTTT.

The CDR3 here is CASRGTGHSNSPLHF. Here the CDR3 DNA reads TGTGCCAGCAGGGGGACAGGGCATTCTAATTCACCCCTCCACTTT. The chain links TRBV2 to TRBJ1-6; 9 nucleotides line up with TRBD1. CDR3 length: 15 amino acids. The junction had 6 bases not matched to a gene; V was cut back by 6 bases and J by 6 bases. CDR1 is SNHLY, CDR2 FYNNEI, per germline.

The CDR3 nucleotides read TGTGCCAGCAGCTACACGACTAGCGGGGGGCTGGGGACCTACGAGCAGTACTTC. This encodes CASSYTTSGGLGTYEQYF. The V gene is TRBV11-2, the J gene TRBJ2-7; TRBD2 aligns across 13 bases. J gave up 2 bases and V 4 bases, and 11 bases lay outside the gene matches. In germline, CDR1 is SGHAT, CDR2 FQNNGV. This CDR3 has 18 residues.